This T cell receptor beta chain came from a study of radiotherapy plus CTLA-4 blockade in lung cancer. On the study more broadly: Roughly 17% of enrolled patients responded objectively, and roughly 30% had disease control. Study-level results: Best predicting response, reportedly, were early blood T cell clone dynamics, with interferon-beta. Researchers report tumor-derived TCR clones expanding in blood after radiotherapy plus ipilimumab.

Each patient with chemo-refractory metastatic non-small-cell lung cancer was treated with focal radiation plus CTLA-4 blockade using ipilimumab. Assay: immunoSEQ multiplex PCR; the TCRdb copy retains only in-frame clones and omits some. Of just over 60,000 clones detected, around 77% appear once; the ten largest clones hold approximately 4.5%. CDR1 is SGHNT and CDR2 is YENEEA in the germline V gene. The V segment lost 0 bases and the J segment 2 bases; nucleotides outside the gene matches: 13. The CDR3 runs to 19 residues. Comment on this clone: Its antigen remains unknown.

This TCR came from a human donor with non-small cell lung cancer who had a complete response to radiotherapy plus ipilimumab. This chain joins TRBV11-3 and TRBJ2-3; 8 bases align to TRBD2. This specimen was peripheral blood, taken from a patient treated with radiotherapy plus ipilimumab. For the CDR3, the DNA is TGTGCCAGCAGCTTAGATCAGCGATCTAGCGGGCTGTACACAGATACGCAGTATTTT. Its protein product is CASSLDQRSSGLYTDTQYF.